This T cell receptor (beta chain) comes out of a study of blood T cells in healthy people across ages. CDR1 is SQVTM and CDR2 is ANQGSEA in the germline V gene. V was clipped by 5 bases and J by 11 bases, with 12 bases between them. This CDR3 contains 10 residues. Alongside a J-beta primer mix, a sample-barcoded 5' primer served in a second PCR lasting about 7 to 12 cycles. TCRdb re-called the 5' RACE reads with MiXCR, one entry per CDR3 protein. The table lists over 1,300,000 distinct CDR3 sequences, 55% to 75% of them singletons, with over 5.5% in the top ten. The TCR sequence derives from a man aged 18 to 29 in good health. This chain uses TRBV29-1 with TRBJ1-2; D is ambiguous. The sequenced material came from blood. Here the CDR3 DNA reads TGCAGCGTTACTGATAGTTGGTACACCTTC. Translation: CSVTDSWYTF.